Listed below are T cell receptor beta chains from one sample, sequenced in a study of blood T cell repertoires in COVID-19. TCRdb keeps only in-frame clones here, not all; method: immunoSEQ multiplex PCR. The sample holds 300,000 to 400,000 clones; approximately 85% are singletons and the top ten take roughly 7%. Material: peripheral blood. Source of these receptors: a human donor in a cohort sampled during active COVID-19. The CDR3 runs from the conserved cysteine through the conserved F or W. Fields, in order: J gene, D gene, clone size, V gene, CDR3 DNA, CDR3 protein. The D gene is left open where the match is weak. Only part of the rows carry a size: once, few, many, or a class if the clone is expanded.

TRBJ1-5 NA NA TRBV2 TGTGCCAGCGCCTCTCAACCAGGGGTAAGAAATCAGCCCCAGCATTTT CASASQPGVRNQPQHF
TRBJ1-2 NA NA TRBV19 TGTGCCAGTAAAGCAGGGAACTATGGCTACACCTTC CASKAGNYGYTF
TRBJ1-2 TRBD1 once TRBV6-5 TGTGCCACCAACACGGGACAGATCTATGGCTACACCTTC CATNTGQIYGYTF
TRBJ1-2 NA NA TRBV30 TGTGCCTGGAGAGGGAGGGTTGTGGGCTACACCTTC CAWRGRVVGYTF
TRBJ2-2 NA NA TRBV11-3 TGTGCCAGCAGCCGTATATCCGCGGTGGGGGGGAACACCGGGGAGCTGTTTTTT CASSRISAVGGNTGELFF
TRBJ1-2 NA NA TRBV3-1/TRBV3-2 TGTGCCAGCAGCCAAGGACCATTCAGGGGCTACACCTTC CASSQGPFRGYTF
TRBJ1-1 NA NA TRBV30 TGTGCCTGGACCCTCGCGGGGCGAGGGCGAAGAGTGAACACTGAAGCTTTCTTT CAWTLAGRGRRVNTEAFF
TRBJ1-2 NA NA TRBV7-9 TGTGCCAGCAGCCTAAGGGGGGGCGCTAACTATGGCTACACCTTC CASSLRGGANYGYTF
TRBJ2-2 NA NA TRBV6-5 TGTGCCAGCAGTCGGTCCGGGGAGCTGTTTTTT CASSRSGELFF
TRBJ1-1 NA NA TRBV5-1 TGCGCCAGCAGCTGGTCCGGCCGGGACAAGAACACTGAAGCTTTCTTT CASSWSGRDKNTEAFF
TRBJ1-4 NA NA TRBV30 TGTGCCTGGAGTGGCGCAGGTGGAGAAAAACTGTTTTTT CAWSGAGGEKLFF
TRBJ1-1 TRBD1 NA TRBV5-1 TGCGCCAGCAGCCTATCGACAGGGGGCATCTTTAACACTGAAGCTTTCTTT CASSLSTGGIFNTEAFF
TRBJ2-7 NA NA TRBV27 TGTGCCAGCAGTGCCGGGTCGTCGGAGTACTTC CASSAGSSEYF
TRBJ1-2 TRBD1 NA TRBV30 TGTGCCTGGAGATTGTCCGGGACAGGGACTTTCTATGGCTACACCTTC CAWRLSGTGTFYGYTF
TRBJ1-1 NA NA TRBV7-9 TGTGCCAGCAGCCCCGACAGGCGCCTTAACACTGAAGCTTTCTTT CASSPDRRLNTEAFF
TRBJ2-7 TRBD1 NA TRBV6-6 TGTGCCAGCAGTCAAGGAGGGGGACAGGGCTACGAGCAGTACTTC CASSQGGGQGYEQYF
TRBJ1-2 TRBD1 NA TRBV2 TGTGCCAGCAGGAGGGACAGCGGCTACACCTTC CASRRDSGYTF
TRBJ2-3 TRBD1 NA TRBV19 TGTGCCAGTACCGGGACAGACCGCACAGATACGCAGTATTTT CASTGTDRTDTQYF
TRBJ1-2 TRBD1 few TRBV19 TGTGCCAGCCAAGGGGACAGGGGTTGGGGCGACTATGGCTACACCTTC CASQGDRGWGDYGYTF
TRBJ1-2 TRBD1 NA TRBV11-1 TGTGCCAGCAGCTTAAGGCAGGGGGCTTTTGGTGGCTACACCTTC CASSLRQGAFGGYTF
TRBJ2-1 TRBD1 NA TRBV15 TGTGCCACCAGCGAGAACAGGGGGCGCATCAGTCGGTTCTTC CATSENRGRISRFF
TRBJ1-3 NA NA TRBV29-1 TGCAGCGTTGAAGATCCTGCATGGGGGCGGAACACCATATATTTT CSVEDPAWGRNTIYF
TRBJ1-1 NA NA TRBV18 TGTGCCAGCTCACCATCGTCGCTCATCGGGGGCACTGAAGCTTTCTTT CASSPSSLIGGTEAFF
TRBJ2-1 NA NA TRBV7-9 TGTGCCAGCAGCGGACACTCCCGGGCCTACGACTACAATGAGCAGTTCTTC CASSGHSRAYDYNEQFF
TRBJ1-2 NA NA TRBV4-1 TGCGCCAGCAGCCAAGAGCGTAGGGGGAACTATGGCTACACCTTC CASSQERRGNYGYTF
TRBJ2-2 NA NA TRBV7-3 TGTGCCAGCAGCCAGAGCGGACAGAAGATCACCGGGGAGCTGTTTTTT CASSQSGQKITGELFF
TRBJ2-5 TRBD1 NA TRBV19 TGTGCCAGTAGTATGGACAGGGCCCAAGAGACCCAGTACTTC CASSMDRAQETQYF
TRBJ2-3 TRBD1 NA TRBV5-1 TGCGCCAGCAGCACGGGACAGGGGGTCACAGATACGCAGTATTTT CASSTGQGVTDTQYF
TRBJ2-1 NA NA TRBV5-8 TGTGCCAGCAGACAGGGTGGAGGCAATGAGCAGTTCTTC CASRQGGGNEQFF
TRBJ1-1 NA NA TRBV7-3 TGTGCCAGCAGCTTATCCCGAGGGGGCACTGAAGCTTTCTTT CASSLSRGGTEAFF
TRBJ1-1 TRBD1 NA TRBV29-1 TGCAGCGTTTCCGCCGACAGGGGAGGGGGTGAAGCTTTCTTT CSVSADRGGGEAFF
TRBJ1-6 NA NA TRBV10-3 TGTGCCATCACGGGACAAGAGTCCTCACCCCTCCACTTT CAITGQESSPLHF
TRBJ1-5 TRBD1 few TRBV5-5 TGTGCCAGCAGCTTGACTGACAGGGGTTATAGCAATCAGCCCCAGCATTTT CASSLTDRGYSNQPQHF
TRBJ2-5 NA once TRBV9 TGTGCCAGCAGCGTAAGAGGTTTGCCGGAGACCCAGTACTTC CASSVRGLPETQYF
TRBJ2-5 TRBD2 NA TRBV6-5 TGTGCCAGCACCGTGACTAGCGTAGAGACCCAGTACTTC CASTVTSVETQYF
TRBJ2-5 NA NA TRBV5-8 TGTGCCAGCAGTAGTGTCGAAGCCGCCCAGTACTTC CASSSVEAAQYF
TRBJ2-7 NA NA TRBV23-1 TGCGCCAGCAGTCAATCCCGTGACAGAGTCTACGAGCAGTACTTC CASSQSRDRVYEQYF
TRBJ1-2 TRBD1 NA TRBV7-2 TGTGCCAGCAGCTGGACAGGGGGGGGTGGCTACACCTTC CASSWTGGGGYTF
TRBJ2-3 TRBD2 NA TRBV10-3 TGTGCCATCAGCCGCCTAGATAGCGGGGGGTTGGGGACAGATACGCAGTATTTT CAISRLDSGGLGTDTQYF
TRBJ1-4 NA NA TRBV15 TGTGCCACCAGCAGATTTGGGGGTTGGGAGGAGACTTCAACTAATGAAAAACTGTTTTTT CATSRFGGWEETSTNEKLFF
TRBJ2-6 NA NA TRBV13 TGTGCCAGCAGCTTGCAGGTTACAAGCTCTGGGGCCAACGTCCTGACTTTC CASSLQVTSSGANVLTF
TRBJ2-3 TRBD1 NA TRBV6-1 TGTGCCAGCAGTGCCAGTTGGGCGGACAGGGGAACAGATACGCAGTATTTT CASSASWADRGTDTQYF
TRBJ2-7 NA NA TRBV18 TGTGCCAGCTCACGTGGGCCAGGGGGGTACGAGCAGTACTTC CASSRGPGGYEQYF
TRBJ1-6 NA NA TRBV4-2 TGTGCCAGCAGCCAACTGGCCACGGGTTATAATTCACCCCTCCACTTT CASSQLATGYNSPLHF
TRBJ1-3 NA NA TRBV19 TGTGCCAGTAGTGATCAACAGGCTATGCTACTCTCTGGAAACACCATATATTTT CASSDQQAMLLSGNTIYF
TRBJ2-7 NA NA TRBV7-2 TGTGCCAGCAGCTTAGTACAGGGAATCGGGGAACGGCAGTACTTC CASSLVQGIGERQYF
TRBJ2-7 NA few TRBV4-2 TGTGCCAGCAGCCAAGATGCAGGGTCCTACGAGCAGTACTTC CASSQDAGSYEQYF
TRBJ1-5 NA NA TRBV9 TGTGCCAGCAGCGTCGGTACAGGGTACCAGCCCCAGCATTTT CASSVGTGYQPQHF
TRBJ2-5 NA NA TRBV11-2 TGTGCCAGCAGCACTCGAAGAATCCAAGAGACCCAGTACTTC CASSTRRIQETQYF
TRBJ2-1 TRBD1 few TRBV18 TGTGCCAGCTCACCGGGACAGGGTAATGAGCAGTTCTTC CASSPGQGNEQFF
TRBJ2-3 NA NA TRBV27 TGTGCCAGCAGTAGAGGGCCCCTTGGCACAGATACGCAGTATTTT CASSRGPLGTDTQYF
TRBJ1-5 TRBD1 NA TRBV12-3/TRBV12-4 TGTGCCATCGACAGGGGTCAGCCCCAGCATTTT CAIDRGQPQHF
TRBJ2-3 NA NA TRBV6-1 TGTGCCAGCAGTGAGGGGGGTGATACGCAGTATTTT CASSEGGDTQYF